A single sample gave rise to the 18 T cell receptor beta chains below, sequenced in a study of OX40 agonist ivuxolimab in advanced cancers. Profiling relied on immunoSEQ multiplex PCR, and the TCRdb table lists in-frame clones only, not all of them. The table lists tens of thousands of clones, around 82% of them singletons. The input for sequencing was CD4+ or CD8+ T cells sorted from blood, taken in a trial of the OX40 agonist ivuxolimab. These receptor sequences come from an adult with an advanced solid tumor such as melanoma, head and neck, liver or kidney cancer.

V usage is TRBV7-8 and J usage is TRBJ2-7; a weak D match, TRBD2 (7 bases). Germline lookup yields CDR1 SGHVS and CDR2 FQNEAQ. This CDR3 has 18 amino acids. V lost 5 bases and J 5 bases, leaving 28 bases between the germline ends. CDR3 sequence (DNA): TGTGCCAGCAGCCCTCTAATCGGTGGGAGGGGGTTATCCAACGAGCAGTACTTC. Amino acids: CASSPLIGGRGLSNEQYF.

V is TRBV29-1 and J is TRBJ2-5; 8 bases map to TRBD1. Germline V lookup: CDR1 SQVTM, CDR2 ANQGSEA. This CDR3 has 14 residues. J was trimmed by 1 base and V by 6 bases; bases with no gene match: 7. As DNA, the CDR3 is TGCAGCGTACCCGACAGGGGCCGCCAAGAGACCCAGTACTTC. It codes for CSVPDRGRQETQYF. The full variable domain, its missing parts supplied by reference TRBV29-1 and TRBJ2-5, is SAVISQKPSRDICQRGTSLTIQCQVDSQVTMMFWYRQQPGQSLTLIATANQGSEATYESGFVIDKFPISRPNLTFSTLTVSNMSPEDSSIYLCSVPDRGRQETQYFGPGTRLLVL.

This clone has more than one count but fewer than ten. This chain links TRBV4-2 with TRBJ2-3, with D perhaps assigned TRBD1 or TRBD2 (5 bases each). Germline V gene sequence: CDR1 LGHNA, CDR2 YNFKEQ. The CDR3 is made up of 17 amino acids. V was cut by 0 bases and J by 6 bases, with 19 bases left in between. The CDR3 protein is CASSQEGPLTGPDTQYF. The DNA for the CDR3 is TGTGCCAGCAGCCAAGAGGGACCGCTGACGGGTCCCGATACGCAGTATTTT.

The sample holds many counts of this clone. The chain couples TRBV7-9 to TRBJ1-2, with 10 bases lining up with TRBD1. CDR1 and CDR2 (germline): SEHNR, FQNEAQ (reference sequence). The CDR3 sequence is 15 residues long. V trimming: 3 bases; J trimming: 1 base; junction bases outside the gene matches: 2. The CDR3 here is CASSFGQGGNYGYTF. CDR3 bases: TGTGCCAGCAGCTTTGGACAGGGGGGTAACTATGGCTACACCTTC.

This clone was detected a few times. The J gene is TRBJ2-2, the V gene TRBV12-5; D perhaps matches TRBD1 (5 bases). V lost 2 bases to trimming and J lost 3 bases, with 19 bases between them. Germline CDR1 reads LGHNT; CDR2 reads FRNRAP. This CDR3 region has 18 residues. CDR3 in DNA: TGTGCTAGTGGTTTGCAAAAAATCGTGGGGCAGCACACCGGGGAGCTGTTTTTT. It is translated as CASGLQKIVGQHTGELFF.

This chain uses TRBV9 with TRBJ2-1, with D maybe TRBD2 (6 bases). Trimming removed 4 bases at V and 9 bases at J, with 32 bases between. The CDR3 length is 19 residues. Per germline, CDR1 SGDLS and CDR2 YYNGEE. This chain's CDR3 is CASSRRDSLWREDVTEQFF. For the CDR3, the DNA is TGTGCCAGCAGCCGTAGGGACTCCCTTTGGAGGGAGGATGTAACTGAGCAGTTCTTC.

The CDR3 loop reads CASKGRQGDTGELFF. In DNA, the CDR3 is TGTGCCAGCAAGGGCCGACAGGGAGACACCGGGGAGCTGTTTTTT. V gene TRBV27 combines with J gene TRBJ2-2; 7 bases are shared with TRBD1. The CDR3 has 15 residues. Germline V gene lookup returns CDR1 MNHEY and CDR2 SMNVEV (reference sequence). V gave up 7 bases and J gave up 3 bases; unmatched junction bases: 8.

This chain joins TRBV28 and TRBJ2-5; D unresolved. The DNA end lines up better with TRBJ2-7; the J call may be wrong. The CDR3 extends over 12 amino acids. Looked up from germline, CDR1 is MDHEN and CDR2 is SYDVKM. This chain's CDR3 is CASSQVPYEQYF. For the CDR3, the DNA is TGTGCCAGCAGCCAGGTCCCCTACGAGCAGTACTTC.

This sequence joins TRBV6-1 and TRBJ2-3; 10 bases map to TRBD1. Germline V gene lookup returns CDR1 MNHNS and CDR2 SASEGT. CDR3 length equals 13 residues. V lost 9 bases, J lost 3 bases, and 3 bases stayed unmatched. CDR3 in DNA: TGTGCCAGTCGGACAGGGGGTACAGATACGCAGTATTTT. Translation gives CASRTGGTDTQYF.

The J gene is TRBJ2-3, the V gene TRBV2, with 7 bases identical to TRBD2. V dropped 6 bases and J dropped 1; count of bases not matched to a gene: 7. The CDR3 covers 15 residues. Germline CDR1 SNHLY, CDR2 FYNNEI. The CDR3 DNA is TGTGCCAGCAGCTCAGGGACTACGGGCACAGATACGCAGTATTTT. As protein: CASSSGTTGTDTQYF.

The chain has TRBV28 and TRBJ2-7; 12 nucleotides line up with TRBD2. Germline CDR1 MDHEN, CDR2 SYDVKM. With V trimmed by 4 bases and J by 0 bases, 13 bases remained unmatched. The CDR3 spans 19 residues. The DNA for the CDR3 is TGTGCCAGCAGTTCGATACTAGCGGGAGGACCCTCCTCCTCCTACGAGCAGTACTTC. Translating gives CASSSILAGGPSSSYEQYF.

The chain employs TRBV30 and TRBJ2-1; perhaps TRBD2 as D (6 bases). The CDR3 spans 15 residues. V lost 2 bases, J lost 5 bases, and 16 bases lay in between. Per germline, CDR1 GTSNPN and CDR2 SVGIG (reference sequence). In DNA, the CDR3 is TGTGCCTGGAGTAAATGGCGGGATATACACAATGAGCAGTTCTTC. Amino acids: CAWSKWRDIHNEQFF.

The V call is TRBV1, the J call TRBJ2-7; the table's D gene call, TRBD2, was not cross checked with the DNA. TRBV1 is described as a pseudogene. CDR3 size: 20 residues. This CDR3 reads CTSSQEGQVASGRAFHEQYF. CDR3 DNA: TGCACCAGCAGCCAAGAGGGTCAGGTGGCTAGCGGGAGGGCCTTCCACGAGCAGTACTTC.

V usage is TRBV13 and J usage is TRBJ1-1; 7 positions match TRBD1. Losses at the gene ends were 0 bases for V and 11 bases for J; bases not matched to a gene: 9. The CDR3 loop spans 14 amino acids. Germline V gene lookup returns CDR1 PRHDT and CDR2 FYEKMQ (reference sequence). The CDR3 bases are TGTGCCAGCAGCTTAGGTTTCAGGGGGGGGCTGGCTTTCTTT. The encoded protein is CASSLGFRGGLAFF.

A note on this clone: The junction differs from germline at one of its ends, possibly a read error. The V gene is TRBV7-7, the J gene TRBJ2-7, with 8 bases aligning to TRBD1. CDR3 length equals 15 residues. Germline lookup yields CDR1 SSHAT and CDR2 FNYEAQ (reference sequence). The CDR3 region is CASSLAQGATYEQYF. CDR3 nucleotides: TGTGCTAGCAGCCTGGCGCAGGGGGCAACCTACGAGCAGTACTTC.

This clone is medium-sized (0.01 to 0.1%). DNA for the CDR3: TGTGCCAGCAGGCGGGGCACAAGGGTCTATGGCTACACCTTC. Encoded protein: CASRRGTRVYGYTF. This chain connects TRBV5-6 to TRBJ1-2; TRBD1 might be the D (5 bases). The CDR3 totals 14 residues. Trimming cost V 5 bases and J 4 bases, with 15 bases left between them. The germline V gene encodes CDR1 SGHDT and CDR2 YYEEEE.

This chain links TRBV5-1 with TRBJ2-7; tentative D call: TRBD2 (6 bases). Trimming took off 4 bases at V and 3 bases at J, with 17 bases between the two ends. This CDR3 contains 15 residues. Germline V gene data show CDR1 as SGHRS and CDR2 as YFSETQ. The DNA for the CDR3 is TGCGCCAGCAGCCCCCCGGGGGAGAGAGTCTACGAGCAGTACTTC. Translation: CASSPPGERVYEQYF.

V gene TRBV19 combines with J gene TRBJ1-2; possibly TRBD1 for D (6 bases). The CDR3 is 14 amino acids. Germline CDR1 reads LNHDA; CDR2 reads SQIVND (reference sequence). V was clipped by 1 base and J by 6 bases, with 12 bases between them. For the CDR3, the DNA is TGTGCCAGTAGTATAGTTGACAGGAACGATGGCTACACCTTC. This gives the protein CASSIVDRNDGYTF. Filled out from reference TRBV19 and TRBJ1-2, the complete variable domain reads DGGITQSPKYLFRKEGQNVTLSCEQNLNHDAMYWYRQDPGQGLRLIYYSQIVNDFQKGDIAEGYSVSREKKESFPLTVTSAQKNPTAFYLCASSIVDRNDGYTFGSGTRLTVV.